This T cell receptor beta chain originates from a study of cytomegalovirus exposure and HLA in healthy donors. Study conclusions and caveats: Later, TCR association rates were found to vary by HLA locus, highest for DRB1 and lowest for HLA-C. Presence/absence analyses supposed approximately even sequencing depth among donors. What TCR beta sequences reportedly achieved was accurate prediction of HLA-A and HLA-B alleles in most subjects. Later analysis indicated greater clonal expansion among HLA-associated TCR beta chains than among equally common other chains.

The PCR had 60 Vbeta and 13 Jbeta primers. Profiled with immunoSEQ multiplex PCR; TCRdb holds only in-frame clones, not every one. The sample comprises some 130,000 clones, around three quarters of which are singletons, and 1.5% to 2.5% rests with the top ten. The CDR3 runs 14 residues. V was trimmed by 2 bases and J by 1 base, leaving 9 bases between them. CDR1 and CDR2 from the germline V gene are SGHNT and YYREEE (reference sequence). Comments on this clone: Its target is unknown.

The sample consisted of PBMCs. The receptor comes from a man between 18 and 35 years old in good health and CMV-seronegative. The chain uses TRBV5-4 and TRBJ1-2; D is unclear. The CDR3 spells CASSLRGVNYGYTF. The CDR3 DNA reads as TGTGCCAGCAGCTTACGGGGTGTTAACTATGGCTACACCTTC.